These 14 T cell receptor beta chains were sequenced from one sample in a study of T cells in Graves' hyperthyroidism and ophthalmopathy. TCR beta CDR3 regions were amplified from RNA. HTBI primers were used for first-round RT-PCR of the TCR CDR3. TCRdb passed the multiplex PCR reads through MiXCR, listing each CDR3 protein once. The data show 300,000 to 350,000 distinct CDR3 sequences, roughly 21% seen once. The sequenced material came from blood. These receptors came from a woman in her fifties or sixties with Graves' hyperthyroidism.

This clonotype was observed many times. CDR3 sequence (DNA): TGTGCCAGCAGTTCTACAGGGACCCCCGAGCAGTACTTC. It specifies CASSSTGTPEQYF. This rearrangement joins TRBV27 to TRBJ2-7; tentatively, D is TRBD1 (6 bases). Germline values: CDR1 MNHEY, CDR2 SMNVEV (reference sequence). The CDR3 has 13 amino acids. V lost 4 bases to trimming and J lost 6 bases, with 13 bases between them.

This clonotype showed up many times. This chain uses TRBV29-1 with TRBJ1-1; perhaps TRBD1 as D (5 bases). Germline V gene lookup returns CDR1 SQVTM and CDR2 ANQGSEA. The V gene lost 3 bases and the J gene lost 4 bases, with 15 bases spanning the gap. This CDR3 spans 14 amino acids. The DNA of the CDR3 is TGCAGCGTTGAGGGGGAGCTTTTGGGCACTGAAGCTTTCTTT. Protein sequence: CSVEGELLGTEAFF. The variable domain in full, with the rest retrieved from reference TRBV29-1 and TRBJ1-1, is SAVISQKPSRDICQRGTSLTIQCQVDSQVTMMFWYRQQPGQSLTLIATANQGSEATYESGFVIDKFPISRPNLTFSTLTVSNMSPEDSSIYLCSVEGELLGTEAFFGQGTRLTVV.

This clonotype was observed at least ten times. The V and J genes are TRBV20-1 and TRBJ2-7; TRBD2 matches at 10 bases. This CDR3 has 15 residues. Per the germline V gene, CDR1 is DFQATT and CDR2 is SNEGSKA (reference sequence). V lost 3 bases to trimming and J lost 5 bases; unmatched junction nucleotides: 10. CDR3 region: CSASQGGLAIHEQYF. CDR3 DNA sequence: TGCAGTGCTAGCCAGGGGGGACTAGCGATCCACGAGCAGTACTTC.

This clonotype was observed a handful of times. The CDR3 spells CASSDSISGGLNTGELFF. CDR3 sequence (DNA): TGTGCCAGCAGTGACTCGATTAGCGGGGGGCTCAACACCGGGGAGCTGTTTTTT. The chain joins TRBV6-4 to TRBJ2-2, with TRBD2 identical over 10 bases. V dropped 0 bases and J dropped 2; count of bases not matched to a gene: 6. Germline loops: CDR1 MRHNA, CDR2 SNTAGT. The CDR3 totals 18 residues.

This clonotype was picked up many times. The chain has TRBV20-1 and TRBJ1-1; maybe TRBD1 (5 bases). This CDR3 is built from 11 residues. V lost 3 bases to trimming and J lost 3 bases, with 5 bases between them. Germline CDR1 is DFQATT and CDR2 is SNEGSKA (reference sequence). CDR3 loop: CSARGDTEAFF. The CDR3 nucleotides are TGCAGTGCTAGGGGGGACACTGAAGCTTTCTTT.

The table lists this clonotype with a few counts. The chain couples TRBV5-1 to TRBJ2-1; 11 nucleotides align to TRBD2. CDR3 size: 16 residues. The germline gives CDR1 SGHRS, CDR2 YFSETQ. Trimming cost V 4 bases and J 2 bases; bases outside gene matches: 5. CDR3 residues: CASSSSGGATYNEQFF. In nucleotides, the CDR3 is TGCGCCAGCAGCAGTAGCGGGGGGGCAACCTACAATGAGCAGTTCTTC.

Comment on this clonotype: Since a much larger clone is just one base distant, this may be a read error. This rearrangement joins TRBV11-2 to TRBJ1-2; D unresolved. The CDR3 is 14 amino acids. CDR1 is SGHAT, CDR2 FQNNGV, per germline. CDR3 sequence reads: CASSYLRRNYGHTF. CDR3 DNA sequence: TGTGCCAGCAGCTACCTTCGCAGAAACTATGGCCACACCTTC.

This clonotype was seen at least ten times. The chain combines TRBV12-3 or TRBV12-4 with TRBJ1-1; D remains ambiguous. CDR3 length: 13 amino acids. The germline V and J ends were trimmed by 10 bases and 1 base, with 13 bases remaining between them. This chain's CDR3 is CANSMGTNTEAFF. In DNA form, the CDR3 reads TGTGCCAACAGCATGGGCACGAACACTGAAGCTTTCTTT.

The genes are TRBV12-3 or TRBV12-4 and TRBJ1-3; D remains unclear. The V end was cut by 1 base, the J end by 4 bases, with 8 bases between. The CDR3 is 14 amino acids. The DNA of the CDR3 is TGTGCCAGCAGTTTAGATAGGGTAGGAAACACCATATATTTT. Protein: CASSLDRVGNTIYF.

Many counts were recorded for this clonotype. The chain combines TRBV12-3 or TRBV12-4 with TRBJ2-1; TRBD2 aligns across 12 bases. The CDR3 has 14 residues. J was trimmed by 10 bases and V by 4 bases; bases with no gene match: 5. CDR3 protein: CASSSSGGAREQFF. The DNA of the CDR3 is TGTGCCAGCAGTTCTAGCGGGGGGGCCCGGGAGCAGTTCTTC.

There are many counts of this clonotype. The V and J genes are TRBV11-3 and TRBJ2-3; tentative D call: TRBD2 (5 bases). The length of the CDR3 is 11 residues. Per germline, CDR1 SGHNT and CDR2 YENEEA. V shed 6 bases and J shed 6 bases, with 7 bases lying between them. The CDR3 loop reads CASRGGDTQYF. CDR3 bases: TGTGCCAGCAGGGGCGGGGATACGCAGTATTTT.

In this sample, this clonotype turned up many times. Here the CDR3 DNA reads TGTGCCAGCAGTTTAGGCGAATTCGGGGCAGCTTTCTTT. Translated, it gives CASSLGEFGAAFF. The chain employs TRBV6-2 or TRBV6-3 and TRBJ1-1; perhaps TRBD1 as D (5 bases). The CDR3 is 13 amino acids. V was pared by 4 bases and J by 10 bases, with 16 bases between. Germline V gives CDR1 MNHEY, CDR2 SVGEGT.

The gene calls are TRBV29-1 and TRBJ1-1; D gene unclear. The CDR3 runs 11 residues. Trimming stripped 7 bases from V and 4 bases from J, with 10 bases between. Germline CDR1 reads SQVTM; CDR2 reads ANQGSEA. The CDR3 DNA follows: TGCAGCGCCGGGCCAGCCACTGAAGCTTTCTTT. Translation: CSAGPATEAFF.

This clonotype was seen at least ten times. This chain connects TRBV2 to TRBJ2-2; D uncertain. V was pared by 2 bases and J by 6 bases, with 7 bases between. The length of the CDR3 is 13 residues. CDR1 is SNHLY, CDR2 FYNNEI, per germline. The CDR3 reads CASSERDSGELFF. The CDR3 DNA follows: TGTGCCAGCAGTGAAAGGGATTCCGGGGAGCTGTTTTTT.